One T cell receptor beta chain is described in this entry. The antigen remains undetermined. These data originate in a study of T cells in Graves' hyperthyroidism and ophthalmopathy. Study-level information: Pretreatment peripheral blood was obtained at initial diagnosis.

In the ophthalmopathy cohort, Clinical Activity Score was at least 3, NOSPECS grade at least 4, and duration under 3 months. Those patients with uncontrolled infection, other autoimmune disease, pregnancy or lactation were excluded. The CDR3 loop spans 15 amino acids. Between the trimmed V and J ends, which lost 0 bases and 4 bases, there was a span of 11 bases. Per the germline V gene, CDR1 is WNHNN and CDR2 is SYGVQD (reference sequence). General study results and limits: Researchers found most expanded thyroid clonotypes above 0.001 in blood as well.

Template material for amplifying TCR beta CDR3 regions consisted of RNA transcripts. The TCR CDR3 was amplified in a first-round RT-PCR using the HTBI primer set. TCRdb reanalysed the multiplex PCR reads using MiXCR and keeps one entry per CDR3 protein. This table holds hundreds of thousands of distinct CDR3 sequences, 22% found once. This TCR was recovered from a woman aged 70-85 years with Graves' ophthalmopathy. J is TRBJ2-3 and V is TRBV10-1; perhaps TRBD1 as D (5 bases). What was sequenced was blood. In nucleotides, the CDR3 is TGCGCCAGCAGTGAGTCGATTGGGGCACCAGATACGCAGTATTTT. It is translated as CASSESIGAPDTQYF.